The following is a T cell receptor (beta chain) sequence with its context. This may be a read error: a much more frequent sequence differs by one nucleotide. With a J-beta primer mix and a sample-barcoded 5' primer, a second PCR ran about 7 to 11 cycles. TCRdb re-called the 5' RACE reads with MiXCR, one entry per CDR3 protein. The sample records about 1.5 million distinct CDR3 sequences, 42% being singletons. Germline CDR1 LGHNA, CDR2 YSLEER. There are 18 residues in the CDR3. J gave up 8 bases and V 0 bases, and 16 bases lay outside the gene matches. These data originate in a study of blood T cells in healthy people across ages.

This TCR was sampled from a woman under 30 in good health. Sequencing was carried out using blood. The V gene is TRBV4-3, the J gene TRBJ2-1; 7 nucleotides match TRBD2. The CDR3 is CASSQDNLGAGKYYEQFF. CDR3 sequence (DNA): TGCGCCAGCAGCCAAGATAACCTAGGAGCGGGGAAGTACTATGAGCAGTTCTTC.